This TCR beta chain was captured in a study of cytomegalovirus exposure and HLA in healthy donors. The overall study: Among around 180 million T cells, an earlier analysis found 90 million to 130 million unique TCR beta sequences. Study-wide findings and caveats: What was likely a sequencing artifact was a cluster of highly shared sequence variants.

Trimming cost V 3 bases and J 5 bases; bases outside gene matches: 17. There are 19 residues in the CDR3. Germline CDR1 is GTSNPN and CDR2 is SVGIG (reference sequence). Vbeta (60) and Jbeta (13) primers were used in the PCR. Produced via immunoSEQ multiplex PCR; TCRdb's table is partial and in-frame only. The repertoire holds about 200,000 clones, around 79% seen once, with more than 0.35% in the top ten. While unrecorded immune exposures were likely, the donors were nominally healthy when sampled. This clone occurred a few times. Antigen: not known. The sample was PBMCs. This chain uses TRBV30 with TRBJ2-2; 11 bases agree with TRBD2. The source is a male donor in good health and CMV-seropositive. CDR3: CAWSRLAQLAGVSTGELFF. The DNA of the CDR3 is TGTGCCTGGAGCCGATTGGCGCAACTAGCGGGAGTTTCGACCGGGGAGCTGTTTTTT.